This entry lists 29 T cell receptor beta chains sequenced from one sample in a study of OX40 agonist ivuxolimab in advanced cancers. Libraries were prepared by immunoSEQ multiplex PCR; TCRdb keeps only in-frame clonotypes and omits some of them. This table has under 90,000 clones, more than 80% appearing once. The sequences come from CD4+ or CD8+ T cells sorted from blood, collected in a trial of the OX40 agonist ivuxolimab. These TCRs come from an adult with an advanced solid tumor such as melanoma, head and neck, liver or kidney cancer.

The chain employs TRBV7-9 and TRBJ2-1, with 15 bases that match TRBD2. The germline V gene encodes CDR1 SEHNR and CDR2 FQNEAQ (reference sequence). V lost 9 bases to trimming and J lost 7 bases; unmatched junction nucleotides: 13. This CDR3 region has 17 residues. The CDR3 is CASFGLAGGSNANEQFF. As DNA, the CDR3 is TGTGCCAGTTTCGGACTAGCGGGAGGGTCCAATGCGAATGAGCAGTTCTTC.

This chain connects TRBV7-3 to TRBJ2-3, with D unresolved. Trimming shortened V by 1 base and J by 5 bases, and 7 bases separated the two germline ends. Germline-derived CDR1 and CDR2 are SGHTA and FQGTGA. CDR3 length: 13 residues. Written as DNA, the CDR3 is TGTGCCAGCAGCTTAAAACGAGAAGATACGCAGTATTTT. Its protein product is CASSLKREDTQYF.

This rearrangement joins TRBV5-1 to TRBJ2-3; possible D gene TRBD1, 5 bases. Trimming pared 4 bases from V and 1 base from J, leaving 13 bases between. The germline CDR1 and CDR2 sequences are SGHRS and YFSETQ. This CDR3 has 15 amino acids. The chain's CDR3 is CASSQGDPGTDTQYF. Here the CDR3 DNA reads TGCGCCAGCAGCCAAGGGGATCCTGGCACAGATACGCAGTATTTT.

This rearrangement joins TRBV15 to TRBJ1-1; 11 bases agree with TRBD1. In germline, CDR1 is LNHNV, CDR2 YYDKDF (reference sequence). The CDR3 extends over 14 amino acids. With V trimmed by 5 bases and J by 6 bases, 5 bases remained unmatched. The CDR3 region has the DNA TGTGCCACCAGCGGGTGGACAGGGGGCTCTGAAGCTTTCTTT. Translation gives CATSGWTGGSEAFF.

The chain combines TRBV5-1 with TRBJ1-5; no clear D gene. Germline V CDR1 and CDR2: SGHRS, YFSETQ. Trimming left V 4 bases short and J 4 bases short, with 12 bases between. CDR3 length: 14 residues. CDR3 in DNA: TGCGCCAGCAGCGTTAAACCCGGTAATCAGCCCCAGCATTTT. Translation: CASSVKPGNQPQHF. The whole variable domain, filled in from reference TRBV5-1 and TRBJ1-5, reads KAGVTQTPRYLIKTRGQQVTLSCSPISGHRSVSWYQQTPGQGLQFLFEYFSETQRNKGNFPGRFSGRQFSNSRSEMNVSTLELGDSALYLCASSVKPGNQPQHFGDGTRLSIL.

V usage is TRBV10-3 and J usage is TRBJ2-5; D is possibly TRBD1 (6 bases). The ends were cut back, 7 bases at V and 5 bases at J, with 14 bases in the middle. This CDR3 comprises 13 residues. CDR1 ENHRY and CDR2 SYGVKD come from the germline V gene. The CDR3 sequence: CAIMGQPAETQYF. In DNA, the CDR3 is TGTGCCATCATGGGACAACCAGCTGAGACCCAGTACTTC.

The chain uses TRBV6-4 and TRBJ1-2; D not certain. With 4 bases removed from V and 0 bases from J, the gap between germline ends came to 9 bases. CDR3 length equals 14 residues. Germline V gene data show CDR1 as MRHNA and CDR2 as SNTAGT. CDR3 protein: CASSGGRTNYGYTF. CDR3 coding DNA: TGTGCCAGCAGTGGCGGCCGGACTAACTATGGCTACACCTTC.

The chain employs TRBV5-8 and TRBJ1-1, with D unclear. Germline V gene lookup returns CDR1 SGHTS and CDR2 YDEGEE. The CDR3 loop spans 13 amino acids. Trimming pared 7 bases from V and 1 base from J, leaving 11 bases between. The CDR3 region has the DNA TGTGCCAGCCGATGGCAGCCGAACACTGAAGCTTTCTTT. As protein: CASRWQPNTEAFF.

This chain links TRBV19 with TRBJ2-2; tentative D call: TRBD1 (5 bases). The CDR3 is 13 amino acids. V lost 5 bases and J lost 7, with 11 bases in between. Germline assignment: CDR1 LNHDA and CDR2 SQIVND (reference sequence). This CDR3 reads CASSSRVVGELFF. In DNA form, the CDR3 reads TGTGCCAGTAGTTCCAGGGTTGTCGGGGAGCTGTTTTTT. The full variable domain, completed using reference TRBV19 and TRBJ2-2, is DGGITQSPKYLFRKEGQNVTLSCEQNLNHDAMYWYRQDPGQGLRLIYYSQIVNDFQKGDIAEGYSVSREKKESFPLTVTSAQKNPTAFYLCASSSRVVGELFFGEGSRLTVL.

This chain links TRBV7-2 with TRBJ2-3; D not resolved. The germline gives CDR1 SGHTA, CDR2 FQGNSA. Trimming stripped 1 base from V and 1 base from J, with 6 bases between. This CDR3 is 14 amino acids long. The CDR3 DNA reads TGTGCCAGCAGCTTAGTGAGCGGCACAGATACGCAGTATTTT. This gives the protein CASSLVSGTDTQYF. The variable domain in full, completed from reference TRBV7-2 and TRBJ2-3, reads GAGVSQSPSNKVTEKGKDVELRCDPISGHTALYWYRQSLGQGLEFLIYFQGNSAPDKSGLPSDRFSAERTGGSVSTLTIQRTQQEDSAVYLCASSLVSGTDTQYFGPGTRLTVL.

The chain employs TRBV4-1 and TRBJ2-3; 9 bases are shared with TRBD2. CDR3 size: 19 residues. Unmatched junction bases numbered 12, after V lost 0 bases and J lost 2 bases. CDR1 and CDR2 (germline): MGHRA, YSYEKL. This CDR3 reads CASSQDLVLAGPLTDTQYF. The CDR3 DNA follows: TGCGCCAGCAGCCAAGATCTGGTACTAGCGGGTCCCCTCACAGATACGCAGTATTTT.

The rearrangement links TRBV28 to TRBJ1-5, with D hard to call. Trimming took 11 bases from V and 4 from J, leaving 12 bases between them. CDR3 length equals 12 residues. Per the germline V gene, CDR1 is MDHEN and CDR2 is SYDVKM. CDR3 in amino acids: CASHFYNQPQHF. The CDR3 region has the DNA TGTGCCTCACACTTTTATAATCAGCCCCAGCATTTT.

This clone was counted a single time. V usage is TRBV4-1 and J usage is TRBJ2-1, with D possibly called TRBD1 or TRBD2 (5 bases each). The V gene lost 4 bases and the J gene lost 9 bases, with 22 bases spanning the gap. This CDR3 contains 16 residues. Germline V gene sequence: CDR1 MGHRA, CDR2 YSYEKL. The CDR3 DNA is TGCGCCAGCAGCCTCGCCCGGGACCCAGAGATCTCTGAGCAGTTCTTC. Amino acid sequence: CASSLARDPEISEQFF.

This clone appeared once. The rearrangement uses TRBV29-1 and TRBJ2-3, with a weak D call TRBD2 (5 bases). CDR3 length equals 13 residues. Trimming took 8 bases from V and 6 from J, leaving 18 bases between them. Germline V gene data show CDR1 as SQVTM and CDR2 as ANQGSEA. The CDR3 bases are TGCAGCCTTTGGACTGCCGGTCCCGATACGCAGTATTTT. Protein product: CSLWTAGPDTQYF.

The chain uses TRBV28 and TRBJ1-2; perhaps TRBD1 as D (5 bases). This CDR3 has 14 amino acids. From germline, CDR1 is MDHEN and CDR2 SYDVKM. V was clipped by 5 bases and J by 5 bases, with 15 bases between them. The CDR3 bases are TGTGCCAGCAGTCCCCTTGGGACCGAGTATGGCTACACCTTC. Encoded protein: CASSPLGTEYGYTF.

The chain couples TRBV9 to TRBJ1-6, with D perhaps matching TRBD1 (5 bases). V was clipped by 3 bases and J by 0 bases, with 13 bases between them. The CDR3 length is 17 residues. Germline V lookup: CDR1 SGDLS, CDR2 YYNGEE. DNA of the CDR3: TGTGCCAGCAGCGGCGGGACTCCGAGCTCCTATAATTCACCCCTCCACTTT. Its protein product is CASSGGTPSSYNSPLHF.

The J gene is TRBJ1-1, the V gene TRBV2; weak D call: TRBD1 (5 bases). Looked up from germline, CDR1 is SNHLY and CDR2 is FYNNEI. This CDR3 region has 13 residues. CDR3 region: CVQRGQMNTEAFF. The CDR3 DNA reads as TGTGTCCAGCGAGGACAAATGAACACTGAAGCTTTCTTT.

The rearrangement links TRBV6-5 to TRBJ1-1; no clear D gene. This CDR3 is built from 15 residues. Trimming cost V 0 bases and J 6 bases, with 14 bases left between them. Looked up from germline, CDR1 is MNHEY and CDR2 is SVGAGI. CDR3 sequence: CASSYSQARSPEAFF. In DNA form, the CDR3 reads TGTGCCAGCAGTTACTCGCAGGCAAGATCACCTGAAGCTTTCTTT.

Only a few counts were recorded for this clone. CDR3 DNA: TGTGCCAGCTGCCTCAGGACAGGGAGAGAGACCCAGTACTTC. It codes for CASCLRTGRETQYF. The rearrangement links TRBV2 to TRBJ2-5, with 8 bases fitting TRBD1. Trimming cost V 8 bases and J 4 bases; bases outside gene matches: 9. CDR3 length equals 14 residues. Germline CDR1 and CDR2: SNHLY and FYNNEI. Full variable domain (rest looked up from reference TRBV2 and TRBJ2-5): EPEVTQTPSHQVTQMGQEVILRCVPISNHLYFYWYRQILGQKVEFLVSFYNNEISEKSEIFDDQFSVERPDGSNFTLKIRSTKLEDSAMYFCASCLRTGRETQYFGPGTRLLVL.

The chain carries TRBV9 and TRBJ1-2; D is perhaps TRBD1 (5 bases). Trimming left V 3 bases short and J 5 bases short, with 20 bases between. This CDR3 has 16 residues. Germline V gene data show CDR1 as SGDLS and CDR2 as YYNGEE. Here the CDR3 DNA reads TGTGCCAGCAGCGCACAGGTCCAAATCGCGAATTATGGCTACACCTTC. Encoded protein: CASSAQVQIANYGYTF.

The chain links TRBV23-1 to TRBJ1-6; D possibly corresponds to TRBD1 (5 bases). TRBV23-1 is recorded as an ORF, its role being uncertain. The V gene lost 7 bases and the J gene lost 4 bases, with 17 bases spanning the gap. The CDR3 contains 16 residues. DNA of the CDR3: TGCGCCAGCACTCCCCCCGCAGACAGTTATAATTCACCCCTCCACTTT. Its protein is CASTPPADSYNSPLHF.

The chain uses TRBV27 and TRBJ2-1; TRBD2 agrees at 7 bases. Germline values: CDR1 MNHEY, CDR2 SMNVEV (reference sequence). Germline trimming cut 0 bases from V and 7 bases from J; bases unmatched to any gene: 21. CDR3 length equals 20 residues. The CDR3 sequence: CASSLSSGGVTGGLGNEQFF. In DNA, the CDR3 is TGTGCCAGCAGTTTATCGTCCGGCGGTGTGACGGGAGGTCTGGGGAATGAGCAGTTCTTC.

The V and J genes are TRBV28 and TRBJ2-2; D ambiguous. CDR3 length: 15 amino acids. Trimming took 2 bases from V and 0 from J, leaving 7 bases between them. Looked up from germline, CDR1 is MDHEN and CDR2 is SYDVKM. The CDR3 spells CASSLPPANTGELFF. For the CDR3, the DNA is TGTGCCAGCAGTTTACCCCCCGCGAACACCGGGGAGCTGTTTTTT.

The chain recombines TRBV6-1 with TRBJ2-2, with D perhaps matching TRBD1 (6 bases). The CDR3 sequence is 14 residues long. V gave up 11 bases and J gave up 5 bases, with 18 bases separating them. From germline, CDR1 is MNHNS and CDR2 SASEGT. CDR3 sequence reads: CAAPGQSNTGELFF. The CDR3, as DNA: TGTGCCGCCCCCGGACAGAGTAATACCGGGGAGCTGTTTTTT.

On this clone: A read error may explain this, as a much larger clone is one base away. V usage is TRBV7-2 and J usage is TRBJ2-2; no firm D call. Per the germline V gene, CDR1 is SGHTA and CDR2 is FQGNSA. The CDR3 length is 13 residues. The V end lost 3 bases, the J end lost 7 bases, and 9 bases lay between the germline ends. In DNA, the CDR3 is TGTGCCAGCAGCTTCGCACAGCACGGGGAGCTGTTTTTT. Amino acid sequence: CASSFAQHGELFF.

With regard to this clone: One junction end disagrees with the germline gene, perhaps due to a read error. J is TRBJ2-2 and V is TRBV7-7; 7 positions match TRBD1. CDR1 and CDR2 (germline): SSHAT, FNYEAQ (reference sequence). The CDR3 is 17 residues long. DNA of the CDR3: TGTGCTAGCAGCCGACTGTTCCGGACAGGGAACACCGGGGAGCTGTTTTTT. Translation: CASSRLFRTGNTGELFF.

The count of this clone is one. V and J are TRBV28 and TRBJ1-3; D may be TRBD1 (6 bases). Germline V gene lookup returns CDR1 MDHEN and CDR2 SYDVKM. The CDR3 spans 17 residues. The germline V and J ends were trimmed by 2 bases and 0 bases, with 14 bases remaining between them. In DNA, the CDR3 is TGTGCCAGCAGTTTAAGTAGGACAGCCTTCTCTGGAAACACCATATATTTT. Amino acids: CASSLSRTAFSGNTIYF.

This clone was counted a single time. V gene TRBV14 combines with J gene TRBJ1-2; TRBD1 agrees at 11 bases. The germline CDR1 and CDR2 sequences are SGHDN and FVKESK. The CDR3 is made up of 17 amino acids. V lost 1 base to trimming and J lost 7 bases; unmatched junction nucleotides: 11. Here the CDR3 DNA reads TGTGCCAGCAGCCAAGCCCGACTAGGACAGGGGGCGGTTGGCTACACCTTC. Protein product: CASSQARLGQGAVGYTF.

The chain uses TRBV20-1 and TRBJ2-4, with 8 bases identical to TRBD2. This CDR3 region has 11 residues. After removal of 0 bases from V and 15 bases from J, the junction contained 4 bases not matched to a gene. Germline assignment: CDR1 DFQATT and CDR2 SNEGSKA (reference sequence). The CDR3 sequence is CSARDLTSGYF. The CDR3 coding sequence is TGCAGTGCTAGAGATCTAACTAGCGGGTACTTC.